This T cell receptor (beta chain) was identified in a study of T cells in localized non-small cell lung cancer. Points from the study as a whole: Uninvolved adjacent lung had more T cell clonality than any other tissue, topping tumor. Across samples, adjacent lung featured a median 57 of the top 100 tumor clones. Greater blood T cell density accompanied longer overall survival.

About this clone: Its antigen remains unknown.

Trimming at V came to 4 bases and at J to 6 bases, leaving 12 bases not matched to a gene. The CDR3 consists of 17 residues. CDR1 is SGHRS, CDR2 YFSETQ, per germline. Adjacent lung was taken at least 2 cm from the tumor margin, free of atypia. Profiling relied on immunoSEQ multiplex PCR, and the TCRdb table lists in-frame clones only, not all of them. The profile shows around 1,600 clones, roughly 22% of them singletons. The rearrangement links TRBV5-1 to TRBJ2-2, with TRBD2 identical over 10 bases. The clonotype originates from a woman aged 35 to 70 with stage I lung adenocarcinoma. This specimen consisted of normal lung tissue next to the tumor, obtained before any cancer treatment. As DNA, the CDR3 is TGCGCCAGCAGCCAAAGCAGCGGGGGGGCCTTCGCCGGGGAGCTGTTTTTT. Translation: CASSQSSGGAFAGELFF.